The TCR beta chain under discussion was sequenced for a study of blood T cell repertoires in COVID-19. Study context: In each case, the material was cDNA or gDNA derived from T cells, B-cell-depleted T cells, or PBMCs.

Researchers sorted participants into cohorts using their self-reported clinical history. How the authors handled the data: Amplifying reference gene primers gave estimates of nucleated cell counts. Assay used: immunoSEQ multiplex PCR; TCRdb lists only in-frame clones, some missing. That table gives V, J and clone size, and the DNA gave D and trimming. Altogether 300,000 or so clones are present, under 90% being singletons, with the ten largest covering over 9.5%. Input material: PBMCs or T cells enriched from blood (not recorded which). This TCR was sampled from a young woman who had recovered from COVID-19.

The DNA of the CDR3 is TGTGCCAGCAGTTACTCTCCTACGCCCGGGGAGCTGTTTTTT. This translates into CASSYSPTPGELFF. This chain uses TRBV6-5 with TRBJ2-2; unclear D gene. The CDR3 spans 14 residues. Per the germline V gene, CDR1 is MNHEY and CDR2 is SVGAGI. Between the trimmed V and J ends, which lost 0 bases and 6 bases, there was a span of 8 bases.